This T cell receptor (beta chain) emerged from a study of T cells in Graves' hyperthyroidism and ophthalmopathy. At least ten counts were recorded for this clonotype. This CDR3 has 16 amino acids. Germline V gene data show CDR1 as SGHRS and CDR2 as YFSETQ. The junction had 6 bases not matched to a gene; V was cut back by 1 base and J by 1 base. Template material for amplifying TCR beta CDR3 regions consisted of RNA transcripts. Carried out on the TCR CDR3, a first-round RT-PCR used the HTBI primer set. Using its own MiXCR run on the multiplex PCR reads, TCRdb lists one record per CDR3 protein. The sample holds 75,000 to 100,000 distinct CDR3 sequences, around 37% seen once. Recently diagnosed hyperthyroidism of less than 2 months' duration affected patients aged 18 to 65. Exclusion of patients followed from uncontrolled infection, other autoimmune disease, pregnancy or lactation.

The chain combines TRBV5-1 with TRBJ2-7; 9 bases agree with TRBD2. This clonotype was sampled from a woman between 25 and 40 years old with Graves' hyperthyroidism. Material for sequencing was peripheral blood or thyroid tissue (not recorded which). CDR3 sequence: CASSLSVTSGSYEQYF. The CDR3 DNA sequence: TGCGCCAGCAGCTTGTCGGTAACTAGCGGGTCCTACGAGCAGTACTTC.